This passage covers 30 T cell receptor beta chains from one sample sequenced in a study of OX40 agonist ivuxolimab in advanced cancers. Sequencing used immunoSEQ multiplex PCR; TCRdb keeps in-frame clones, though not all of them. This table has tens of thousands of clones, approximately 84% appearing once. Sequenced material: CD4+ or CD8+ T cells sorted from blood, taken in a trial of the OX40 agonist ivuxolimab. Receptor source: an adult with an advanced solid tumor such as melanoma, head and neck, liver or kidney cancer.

DNA of the CDR3: TGTGCCAGCAGCTTAGCCCAAGAGACCCAGTACTTC. It codes for CASSLAQETQYF. V is TRBV7-6 and J is TRBJ2-5; D is unclear. Germline CDR1 is SGHVS and CDR2 is FNYEAQ. Trimming removed 0 bases from V and 1 base from J, with 0 bases in between. The CDR3 extends over 12 amino acids.

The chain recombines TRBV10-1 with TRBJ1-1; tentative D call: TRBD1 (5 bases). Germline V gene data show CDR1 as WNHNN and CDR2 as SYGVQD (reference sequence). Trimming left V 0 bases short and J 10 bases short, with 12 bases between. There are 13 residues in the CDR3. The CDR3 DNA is TGCGCCAGCAGTGAGTCGGGGGGAGTAGGAGCTTTCTTT. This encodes CASSESGGVGAFF.

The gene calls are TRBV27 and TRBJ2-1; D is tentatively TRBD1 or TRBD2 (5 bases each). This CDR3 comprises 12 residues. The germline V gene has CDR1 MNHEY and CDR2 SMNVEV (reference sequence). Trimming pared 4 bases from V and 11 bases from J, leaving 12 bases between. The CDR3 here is CASSWVGAQQFF. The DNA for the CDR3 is TGTGCCAGCAGTTGGGTCGGGGCGCAGCAGTTCTTC.

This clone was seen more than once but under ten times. The DNA for the CDR3 is TGTGCCAGCAGCTTAGAGGTGAGCAGGAACACTGAAGCTTTCTTT. Protein: CASSLEVSRNTEAFF. The chain carries TRBV7-8 and TRBJ1-1; D gene unclear. There are 15 residues in the CDR3. Trimming shortened V by 1 base and J by 1 base, and 10 bases separated the two germline ends. Germline assignment: CDR1 SGHVS and CDR2 FQNEAQ.

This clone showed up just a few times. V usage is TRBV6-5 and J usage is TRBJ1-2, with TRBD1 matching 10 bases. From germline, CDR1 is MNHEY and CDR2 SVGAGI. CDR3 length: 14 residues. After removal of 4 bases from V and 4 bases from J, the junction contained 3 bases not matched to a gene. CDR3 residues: CASSSRDRGYGYTF. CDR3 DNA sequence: TGTGCCAGCAGTTCCCGGGACAGGGGCTATGGCTACACCTTC.

CDR3 protein: CASRGVGSNQPQHF. The CDR3 region has the DNA TGTGCCAGCAGGGGGGTGGGGAGCAATCAGCCCCAGCATTTT. The chain uses TRBV6-6 and TRBJ1-5; a possible D gene is TRBD1 (5 bases). The V gene lost 6 bases and the J gene lost 1 base, with 10 bases spanning the gap. Germline-derived CDR1 and CDR2 are MNHNY and SVGAGI (reference sequence). The CDR3 has 14 amino acids.

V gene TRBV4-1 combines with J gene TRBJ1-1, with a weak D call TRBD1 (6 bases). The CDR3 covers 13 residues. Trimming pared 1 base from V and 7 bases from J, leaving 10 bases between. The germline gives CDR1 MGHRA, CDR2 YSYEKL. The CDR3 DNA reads TGCGCCAGCAGCCAAGTGGGGACACTTGAAGCTTTCTTT. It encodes CASSQVGTLEAFF.

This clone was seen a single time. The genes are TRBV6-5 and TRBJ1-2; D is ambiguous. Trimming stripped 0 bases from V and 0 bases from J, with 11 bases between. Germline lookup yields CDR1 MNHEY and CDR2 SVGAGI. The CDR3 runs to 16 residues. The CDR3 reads CASSYSARSANYGYTF. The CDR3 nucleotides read TGTGCCAGCAGTTACTCGGCCAGGAGCGCTAACTATGGCTACACCTTC.

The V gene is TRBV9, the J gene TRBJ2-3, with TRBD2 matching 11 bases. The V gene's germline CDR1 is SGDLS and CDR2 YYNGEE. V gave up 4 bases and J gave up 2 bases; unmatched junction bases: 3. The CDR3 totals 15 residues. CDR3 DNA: TGTGCCAGCAGCCTACTAGCGGGGGACACAGATACGCAGTATTTT. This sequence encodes CASSLLAGDTDTQYF.

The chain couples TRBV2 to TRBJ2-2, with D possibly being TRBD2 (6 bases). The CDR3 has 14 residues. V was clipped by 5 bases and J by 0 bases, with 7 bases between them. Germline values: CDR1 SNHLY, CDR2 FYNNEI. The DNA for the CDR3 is TGTGCCAGCAGTACTAGCTCGAACACCGGGGAGCTGTTTTTT. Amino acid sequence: CASSTSSNTGELFF.

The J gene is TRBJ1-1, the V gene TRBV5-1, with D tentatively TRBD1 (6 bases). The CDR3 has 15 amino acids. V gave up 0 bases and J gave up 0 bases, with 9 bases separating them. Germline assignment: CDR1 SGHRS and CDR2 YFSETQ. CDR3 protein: CASSLDGDMNTEAFF. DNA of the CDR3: TGCGCCAGCAGCTTGGATGGGGACATGAACACTGAAGCTTTCTTT.

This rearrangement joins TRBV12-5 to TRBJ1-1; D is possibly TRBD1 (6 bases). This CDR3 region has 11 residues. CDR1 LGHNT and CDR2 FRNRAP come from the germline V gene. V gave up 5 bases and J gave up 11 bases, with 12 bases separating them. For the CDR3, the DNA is TGTGCTAGTGGTATACAGGGTAGGGCTTTCTTT. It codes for CASGIQGRAFF.

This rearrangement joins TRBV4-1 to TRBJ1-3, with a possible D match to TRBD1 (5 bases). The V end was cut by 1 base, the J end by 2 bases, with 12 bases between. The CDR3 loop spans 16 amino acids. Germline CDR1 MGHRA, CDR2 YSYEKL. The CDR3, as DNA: TGCGCCAGCAGCCAAGCGGGACTTTATACTGGAAACACCATATATTTT. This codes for CASSQAGLYTGNTIYF.

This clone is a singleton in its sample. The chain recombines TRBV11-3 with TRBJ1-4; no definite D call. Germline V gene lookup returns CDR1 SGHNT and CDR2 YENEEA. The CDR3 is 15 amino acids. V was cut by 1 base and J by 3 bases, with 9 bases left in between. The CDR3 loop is CASSLGVAPNEKLFF. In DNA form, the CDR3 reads TGTGCCAGCAGCTTAGGAGTAGCCCCTAATGAAAAACTGTTTTTT.

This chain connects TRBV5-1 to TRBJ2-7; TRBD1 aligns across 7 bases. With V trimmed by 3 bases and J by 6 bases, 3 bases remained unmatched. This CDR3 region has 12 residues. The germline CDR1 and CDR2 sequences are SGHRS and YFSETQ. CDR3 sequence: CASSSTGPEQYF. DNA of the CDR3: TGCGCCAGCAGCTCGACAGGGCCCGAGCAGTACTTC.

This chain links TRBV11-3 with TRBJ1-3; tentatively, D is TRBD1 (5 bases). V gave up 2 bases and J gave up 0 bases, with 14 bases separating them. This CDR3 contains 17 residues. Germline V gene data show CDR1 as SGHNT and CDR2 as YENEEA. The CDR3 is CASSLSPPGISGNTIYF. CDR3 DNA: TGTGCCAGCAGCTTATCACCGCCAGGGATCTCTGGAAACACCATATATTTT.

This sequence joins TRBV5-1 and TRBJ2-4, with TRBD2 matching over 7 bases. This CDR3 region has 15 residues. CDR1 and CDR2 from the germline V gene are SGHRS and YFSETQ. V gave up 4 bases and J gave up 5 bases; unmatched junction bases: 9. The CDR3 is CASSRSGLSENIQYF. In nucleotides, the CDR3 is TGCGCCAGCAGCAGGTCGGGACTAAGTGAAAACATTCAGTACTTC.

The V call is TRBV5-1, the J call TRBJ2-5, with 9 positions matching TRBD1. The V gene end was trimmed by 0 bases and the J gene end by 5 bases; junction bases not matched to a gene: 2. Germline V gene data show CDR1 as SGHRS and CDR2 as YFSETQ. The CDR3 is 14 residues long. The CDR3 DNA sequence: TGCGCCAGCAGCTTGGGACAGGGGGTGGAGACCCAGTACTTC. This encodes CASSLGQGVETQYF.

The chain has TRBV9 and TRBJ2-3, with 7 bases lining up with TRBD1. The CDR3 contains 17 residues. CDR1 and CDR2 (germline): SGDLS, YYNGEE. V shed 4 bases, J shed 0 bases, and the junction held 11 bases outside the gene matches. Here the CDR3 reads CASSPTPGQLSTDTQYF. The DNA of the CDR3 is TGTGCCAGCAGCCCCACCCCGGGACAGCTTAGCACAGATACGCAGTATTTT. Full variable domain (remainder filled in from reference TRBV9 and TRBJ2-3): DSGVTQTPKHLITATGQRVTLRCSPRSGDLSVYWYQQSLDQGLQFLIQYYNGEERAKGNILERFSAQQFPDLHSELNLSSLELGDSALYFCASSPTPGQLSTDTQYFGPGTRLTVL.

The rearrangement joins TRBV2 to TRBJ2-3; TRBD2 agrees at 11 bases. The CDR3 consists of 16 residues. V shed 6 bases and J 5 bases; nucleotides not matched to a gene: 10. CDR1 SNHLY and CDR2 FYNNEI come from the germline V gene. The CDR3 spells CASSGDLAGGVDTQYF. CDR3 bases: TGTGCCAGCAGCGGAGACCTAGCGGGGGGTGTAGATACGCAGTATTTT.

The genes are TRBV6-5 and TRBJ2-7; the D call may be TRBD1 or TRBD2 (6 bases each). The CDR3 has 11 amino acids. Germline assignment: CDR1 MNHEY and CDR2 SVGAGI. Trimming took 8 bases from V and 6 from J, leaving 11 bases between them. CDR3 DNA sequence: TGTGCCAGCGGGGGGACACGCGAGCAGTACTTC. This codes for CASGGTREQYF.

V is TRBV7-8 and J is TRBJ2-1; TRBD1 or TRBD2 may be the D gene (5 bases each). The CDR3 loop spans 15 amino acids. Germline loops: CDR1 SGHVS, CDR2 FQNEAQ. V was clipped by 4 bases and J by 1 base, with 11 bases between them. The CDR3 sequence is CASSSSGPSYNEQFF. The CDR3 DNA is TGTGCCAGCAGCTCGTCGGGACCATCCTACAATGAGCAGTTCTTC.

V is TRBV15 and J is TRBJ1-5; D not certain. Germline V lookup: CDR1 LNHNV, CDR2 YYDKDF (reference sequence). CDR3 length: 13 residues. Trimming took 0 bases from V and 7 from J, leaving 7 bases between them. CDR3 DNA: TGTGCCACCAGCAGAGATTACGGGCAGCCCCAGCATTTT. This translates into CATSRDYGQPQHF.

The CDR3 region has the DNA TGTGCCAGCAGGGGACAGGGGGAGACCTATGGCTACACCTTC. The encoded protein is CASRGQGETYGYTF. This chain links TRBV6-5 with TRBJ1-2; the match to TRBD1 covers 11 bases. Germline-derived CDR1 and CDR2 are MNHEY and SVGAGI. V shed 6 bases and J 4 bases; nucleotides not matched to a gene: 4. There are 14 residues in the CDR3.

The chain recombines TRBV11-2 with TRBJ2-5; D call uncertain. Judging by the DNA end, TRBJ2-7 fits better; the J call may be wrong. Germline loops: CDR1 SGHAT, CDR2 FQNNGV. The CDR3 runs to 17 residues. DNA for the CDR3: TGTGCCAGCAGCCCCCTCAAGGGCAGCAGAATCTCCTACGAGCAGTACTTC. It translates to CASSPLKGSRISYEQYF.

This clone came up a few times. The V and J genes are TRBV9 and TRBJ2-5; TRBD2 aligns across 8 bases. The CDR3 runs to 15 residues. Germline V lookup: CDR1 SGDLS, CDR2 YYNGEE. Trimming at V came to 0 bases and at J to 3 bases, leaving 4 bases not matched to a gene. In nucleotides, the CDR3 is TGTGCCAGCAGCGTAGCCGGGACTAGAGAAGAGACCCAGTACTTC. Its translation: CASSVAGTREETQYF.

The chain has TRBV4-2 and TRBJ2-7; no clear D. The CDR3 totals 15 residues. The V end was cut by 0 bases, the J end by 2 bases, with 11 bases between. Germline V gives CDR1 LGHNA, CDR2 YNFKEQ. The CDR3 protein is CASSQDTASAYEQYF. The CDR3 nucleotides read TGTGCCAGCAGCCAAGATACGGCCAGTGCCTACGAGCAGTACTTC.

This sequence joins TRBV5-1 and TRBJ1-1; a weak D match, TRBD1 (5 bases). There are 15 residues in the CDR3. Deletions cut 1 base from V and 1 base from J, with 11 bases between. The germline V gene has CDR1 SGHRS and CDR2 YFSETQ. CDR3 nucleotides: TGCGCCAGCAGCTTGAGGGGCGCGGAGAACACTGAAGCTTTCTTT. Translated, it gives CASSLRGAENTEAFF. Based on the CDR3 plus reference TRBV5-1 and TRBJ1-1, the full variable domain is KAGVTQTPRYLIKTRGQQVTLSCSPISGHRSVSWYQQTPGQGLQFLFEYFSETQRNKGNFPGRFSGRQFSNSRSEMNVSTLELGDSALYLCASSLRGAENTEAFFGQGTRLTVV.

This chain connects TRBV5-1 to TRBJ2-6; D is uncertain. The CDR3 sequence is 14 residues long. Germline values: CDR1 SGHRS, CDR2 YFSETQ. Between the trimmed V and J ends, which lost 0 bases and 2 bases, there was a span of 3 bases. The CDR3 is CASSLGAGANVLTF. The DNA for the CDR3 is TGCGCCAGCAGCTTGGGGGCTGGGGCCAACGTCCTGACTTTC.

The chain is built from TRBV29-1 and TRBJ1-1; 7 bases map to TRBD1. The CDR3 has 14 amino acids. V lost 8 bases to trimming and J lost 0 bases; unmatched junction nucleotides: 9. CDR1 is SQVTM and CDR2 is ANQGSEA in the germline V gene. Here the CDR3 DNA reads TGCAGCTCCTCGGGACAGCGGATGAACACTGAAGCTTTCTTT. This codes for CSSSGQRMNTEAFF.